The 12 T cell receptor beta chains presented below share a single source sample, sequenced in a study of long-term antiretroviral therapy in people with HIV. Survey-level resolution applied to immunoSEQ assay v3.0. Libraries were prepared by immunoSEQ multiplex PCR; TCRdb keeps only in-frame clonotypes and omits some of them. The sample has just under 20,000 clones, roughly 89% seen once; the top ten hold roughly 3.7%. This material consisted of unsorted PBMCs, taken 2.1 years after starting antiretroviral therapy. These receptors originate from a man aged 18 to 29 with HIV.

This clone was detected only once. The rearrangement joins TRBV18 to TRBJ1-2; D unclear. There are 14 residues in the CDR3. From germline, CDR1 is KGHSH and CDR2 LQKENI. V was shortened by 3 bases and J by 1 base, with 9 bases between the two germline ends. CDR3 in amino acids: CASSPPVDNYGYTF. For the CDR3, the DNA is TGTGCCAGCTCACCCCCAGTGGATAACTATGGCTACACCTTC.

The CDR3, as DNA: TGTGCCAGCAGCCCCCCCGATAGCGGGAGGTCCCCCGAGCAGTACTTC. It codes for CASSPPDSGRSPEQYF. The chain uses TRBV7-9 and TRBJ2-7; 10 bases line up with TRBD2. Looked up from germline, CDR1 is SEHNR and CDR2 is FQNEAQ (reference sequence). V lost 5 bases, J lost 6 bases, and 13 bases stayed unmatched. CDR3 length: 16 amino acids.

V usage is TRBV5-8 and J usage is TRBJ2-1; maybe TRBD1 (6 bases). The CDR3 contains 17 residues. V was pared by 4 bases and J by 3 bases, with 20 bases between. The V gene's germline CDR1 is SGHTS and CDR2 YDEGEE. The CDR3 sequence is CASSPFTGGVDYNEQFF. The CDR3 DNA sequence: TGTGCCAGCAGCCCCTTTACTGGGGGCGTGGACTACAATGAGCAGTTCTTC.

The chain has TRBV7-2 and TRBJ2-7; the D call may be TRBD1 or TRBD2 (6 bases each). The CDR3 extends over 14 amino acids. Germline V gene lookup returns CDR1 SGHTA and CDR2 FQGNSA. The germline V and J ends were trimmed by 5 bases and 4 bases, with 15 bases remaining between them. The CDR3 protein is CASSPGGGAYEQYF. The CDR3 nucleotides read TGTGCCAGCAGCCCCGGGGGCGGGGCTTACGAGCAGTACTTC.

The CDR3 DNA reads as TGTGCCAGCAGTACCCCAGAAGAGCAGTACTTC. Its translation: CASSTPEEQYF. V usage is TRBV6-1 and J usage is TRBJ2-7; no definite D call. Per the germline V gene, CDR1 is MNHNS and CDR2 is SASEGT. This CDR3 region has 11 residues. The V end lost 5 bases, the J end lost 7 bases, and 9 bases lay between the germline ends.

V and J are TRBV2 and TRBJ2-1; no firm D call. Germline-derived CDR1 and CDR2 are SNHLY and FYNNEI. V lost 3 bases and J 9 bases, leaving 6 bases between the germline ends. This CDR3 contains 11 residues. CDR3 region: CASSDDREQFF. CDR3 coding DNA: TGTGCCAGCAGTGACGACCGTGAGCAGTTCTTC. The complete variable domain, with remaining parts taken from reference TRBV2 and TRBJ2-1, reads EPEVTQTPSHQVTQMGQEVILRCVPISNHLYFYWYRQILGQKVEFLVSFYNNEISEKSEIFDDQFSVERPDGSNFTLKIRSTKLEDSAMYFCASSDDREQFFGPGTRLTVL.

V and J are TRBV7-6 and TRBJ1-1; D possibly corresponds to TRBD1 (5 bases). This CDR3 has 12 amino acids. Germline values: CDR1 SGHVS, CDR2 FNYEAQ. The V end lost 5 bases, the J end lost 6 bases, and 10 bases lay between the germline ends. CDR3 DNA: TGTGCCAGCAGCGTAGGGGTGGCTGAAGCTTTCTTT. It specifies CASSVGVAEAFF.

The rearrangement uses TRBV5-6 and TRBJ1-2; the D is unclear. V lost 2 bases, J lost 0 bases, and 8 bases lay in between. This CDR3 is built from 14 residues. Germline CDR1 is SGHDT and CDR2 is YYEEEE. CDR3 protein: CASSLREANYGYTF. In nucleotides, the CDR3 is TGTGCCAGCAGCTTACGGGAGGCTAACTATGGCTACACCTTC.

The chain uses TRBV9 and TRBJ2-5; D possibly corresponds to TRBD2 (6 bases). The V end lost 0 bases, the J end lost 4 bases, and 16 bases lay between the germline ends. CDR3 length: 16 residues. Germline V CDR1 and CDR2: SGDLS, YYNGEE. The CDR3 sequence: CASSVANQGGGETQYF. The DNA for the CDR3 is TGTGCCAGCAGCGTAGCTAACCAGGGAGGCGGAGAGACCCAGTACTTC.

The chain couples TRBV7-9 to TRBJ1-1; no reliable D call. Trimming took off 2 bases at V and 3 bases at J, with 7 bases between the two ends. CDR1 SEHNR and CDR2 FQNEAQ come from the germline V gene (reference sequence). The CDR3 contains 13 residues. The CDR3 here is CASSLSGDTEAFF. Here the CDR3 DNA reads TGTGCCAGCAGCTTATCTGGGGACACTGAAGCTTTCTTT.

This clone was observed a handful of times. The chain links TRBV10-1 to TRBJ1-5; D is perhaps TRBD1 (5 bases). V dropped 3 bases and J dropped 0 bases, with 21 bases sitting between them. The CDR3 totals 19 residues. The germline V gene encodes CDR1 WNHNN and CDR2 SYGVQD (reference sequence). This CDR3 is CASSENRGQPLYSNQPQHF. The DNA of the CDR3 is TGCGCCAGCAGTGAAAACCGGGGCCAGCCCCTCTATAGCAATCAGCCCCAGCATTTT.

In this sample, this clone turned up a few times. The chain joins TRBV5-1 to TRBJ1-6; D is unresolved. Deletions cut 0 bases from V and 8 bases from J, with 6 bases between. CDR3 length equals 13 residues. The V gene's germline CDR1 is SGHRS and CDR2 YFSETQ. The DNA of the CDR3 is TGCGCCAGCAGCTTGGAGCGTCATTCACCCCTCCACTTT. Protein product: CASSLERHSPLHF.